What follows are 21 T cell receptor beta chains derived from one specimen sequenced in a study of blood T cell repertoires in COVID-19 (dated by TCRdb to the early 2020s). The library was produced with the immunoSEQ multiplex PCR assay. Sourced from immuneACCESS, this table was stored by TCRdb with only in-frame sequences that have V and J called. A share of the clones is absent; for the studies checked, an unresolved V gene accounts for under half, and the remainder has no known explanation. The sample contains about 180,000 clones, about 86% of them found a single time. Of the sample, under 9.5% is held by the ten largest clones. The sequenced material came from peripheral blood. The receptors stem from a man in his fifties with active or convalescent COVID-19.

The chain is built from TRBV10-3 and TRBJ1-2; 7 bases are a match to TRBD1. Germline V lookup: CDR1 ENHRY, CDR2 SYGVKD. The trim removed 6 bases at V and 4 bases at J, leaving 8 bases unmatched. CDR3 size: 14 residues. CDR3 nucleotides: TGTGCCATCAGAGACAGGGAAAATCGCTATGGCTACACCTTC. It translates to CAIRDRENRYGYTF.

In its sample, this clone was seen a few times. The chain links TRBV28 to TRBJ1-4; D gene uncertain. CDR1 MDHEN and CDR2 SYDVKM come from the germline V gene. Deletions cut 4 bases from V and 6 bases from J, with 12 bases between. The CDR3 length is 14 residues. The CDR3 region is CASSSGGQYEKLFF. DNA of the CDR3: TGTGCCAGCAGTTCCGGCGGGCAATATGAAAAACTGTTTTTT.

This sequence joins TRBV7-6 and TRBJ1-6; D uncertain. The CDR3 covers 14 residues. With 3 bases removed from V and 6 bases from J, the gap between germline ends came to 9 bases. The V gene's germline CDR1 is SGHVS and CDR2 FNYEAQ. Here the CDR3 DNA reads TGTGCCAGCAGCTTCAAGGAGGGTAATTCACCCCTCCACTTT. This sequence encodes CASSFKEGNSPLHF.

The chain carries TRBV24-1 and TRBJ1-4; maybe TRBD1 (5 bases). CDR1 and CDR2 (germline): KGHDR, SFDVKD. Trimming removed 5 bases from V and 8 bases from J, with 17 bases in between. The CDR3 spans 15 residues. This CDR3 is CATSAYGGVGEKLFF. The CDR3 nucleotides are TGTGCCACCAGTGCCTACGGGGGGGTCGGCGAAAAACTGTTTTTT.

The genes are TRBV24-1 and TRBJ2-3; 12 nucleotides agree with TRBD1. The germline V gene encodes CDR1 KGHDR and CDR2 SFDVKD. The CDR3 covers 17 residues. The ends lost 4 bases at V and 6 bases at J; junction bases unmatched: 10. The CDR3 sequence: CATSDHRWDRGLDTQYF. The CDR3 bases are TGTGCCACCAGTGACCATAGATGGGACAGGGGGCTGGATACGCAGTATTTT.

The rearrangement uses TRBV4-2 and TRBJ2-1, with D possibly matching TRBD1 (5 bases). The CDR3 runs to 13 residues. The V end lost 0 bases, the J end lost 9 bases, and 9 bases lay between the germline ends. CDR1 is LGHNA and CDR2 is YNFKEQ in the germline V gene. The CDR3 protein is CASSQDPQGEQFF. The CDR3 region has the DNA TGTGCCAGCAGCCAAGATCCCCAGGGTGAGCAGTTCTTC.

The V call is TRBV29-1, the J call TRBJ1-6; tentative D call: TRBD1 (6 bases). This CDR3 region has 13 residues. Germline CDR1 and CDR2: SQVTM and ANQGSEA. Trimming pared 4 bases from V and 10 bases from J, leaving 14 bases between. In DNA form, the CDR3 reads TGCAGCGTTGGAATAGGGGGTGGGTCACCCCTCCACTTT. Its protein is CSVGIGGGSPLHF.

The gene calls are TRBV9 and TRBJ1-5; 8 bases align to TRBD1. The CDR3 loop spans 15 amino acids. Germline lookup yields CDR1 SGDLS and CDR2 YYNGEE. Trimming removed 3 bases from V and 6 bases from J; junction bases left unmatched: 8. CDR3 coding DNA: TGTGCCAGCAGCGAGACAGGACAGGGAAGTCAGCCCCAGCATTTT. Residues: CASSETGQGSQPQHF.

The rearrangement joins TRBV18 to TRBJ1-1, with D possibly matching TRBD1 (5 bases). CDR3 size: 13 residues. The V and J ends lost 0 bases and 4 bases respectively, with 6 bases between them. The germline V gene encodes CDR1 KGHSH and CDR2 LQKENI. In nucleotides, the CDR3 is TGTGCCAGCTCACCACCGGGGCCCACTGAAGCTTTCTTT. It yields the protein CASSPPGPTEAFF.

V gene TRBV4-2 combines with J gene TRBJ2-1; TRBD2 matches 9 bases. J gave up 3 bases and V 0 bases, and 9 bases lay outside the gene matches. The CDR3 runs 18 residues. The germline CDR1 and CDR2 sequences are LGHNA and YNFKEQ. The CDR3 coding sequence is TGTGCCAGCAGCCAAGATCCCGGCGGGAGGGAGTTCTACAATGAGCAGTTCTTC. Protein sequence: CASSQDPGGREFYNEQFF.

V gene TRBV18 combines with J gene TRBJ1-6, with TRBD1 as a possible D gene (6 bases). The germline V and J ends were trimmed by 5 bases and 8 bases, with 13 bases remaining between them. This CDR3 has 14 amino acids. Per the germline V gene, CDR1 is KGHSH and CDR2 is LQKENI. The CDR3 coding sequence is TGTGCCAGCTCATCTCAGGGGCAAGATTCACCCCTCCACTTT. Amino acid sequence: CASSSQGQDSPLHF.

This sequence joins TRBV6-5 and TRBJ1-3; 7 nucleotides agree with TRBD1. Germline V gene sequence: CDR1 MNHEY, CDR2 SVGAGI. Trimming removed 6 bases from V and 8 bases from J; junction bases left unmatched: 10. The CDR3 length is 14 residues. The CDR3 DNA reads as TGTGCCAGCAGGTTGACAGGGCGCCTAGACACCATATATTTT. Translating gives CASRLTGRLDTIYF.

This chain joins TRBV10-1 and TRBJ1-2; a weak D match, TRBD1 (5 bases). Deletions cut 6 bases from V and 1 base from J, with 9 bases between. Germline CDR1 WNHNN, CDR2 SYGVQD (reference sequence). The CDR3 is 13 amino acids. The CDR3 nucleotides read TGCGCCAGCAGCCCGGGGGGTAACTATGGCTACACCTTC. It translates to CASSPGGNYGYTF.

This sequence joins TRBV6-1 and TRBJ2-5; D perhaps matches TRBD1 (6 bases). Per the germline V gene, CDR1 is MNHNS and CDR2 is SASEGT. The CDR3 covers 14 residues. V was shortened by 2 bases and J by 1 base, with 8 bases between the two germline ends. The CDR3 loop reads CASSEQGTQETQYF. The DNA of the CDR3 is TGTGCCAGCAGTGAACAGGGGACCCAAGAGACCCAGTACTTC.

The chain links TRBV7-9 to TRBJ2-3, with 10 positions matching TRBD2. The CDR3 is 19 residues long. In germline, CDR1 is SEHNR, CDR2 FQNEAQ (reference sequence). V shed 6 bases and J 2 bases; nucleotides not matched to a gene: 17. The CDR3 DNA follows: TGTGCCAGCAGGGCCGGACTAGCGGAAACATTCTTAGACACAGATACGCAGTATTTT. Translating it yields CASRAGLAETFLDTDTQYF.

As regards this clone: Other DNA variants within this sample encode the same CDR3. J is TRBJ1-2 and V is TRBV11-2; a weak D match, TRBD1 (6 bases). CDR1 and CDR2 (germline): SGHAT, FQNNGV. Between the trimmed V and J ends, which lost 5 bases and 2 bases, there was a span of 9 bases. The CDR3 has 13 residues. The CDR3 protein is CASSQGINYGYTF. For the CDR3, the DNA is TGTGCCAGCAGCCAGGGGATAAACTATGGCTACACCTTC.

The V call is TRBV9, the J call TRBJ1-1; no definite D call. Trimming took off 3 bases at V and 3 bases at J, with 12 bases between the two ends. The CDR3 length is 14 residues. CDR1 and CDR2 (germline): SGDLS, YYNGEE. The CDR3 nucleotides read TGTGCCAGCAGCGGAGCGGGGAGGGACACTGAAGCTTTCTTT. This sequence encodes CASSGAGRDTEAFF.

The chain combines TRBV30 with TRBJ1-1; 7 bases map to TRBD1. The CDR3 sequence is 13 residues long. With V trimmed by 6 bases and J by 4 bases, 8 bases remained unmatched. Germline V gives CDR1 GTSNPN, CDR2 SVGIG (reference sequence). CDR3 nucleotide sequence: TGTGCCTGCGCTATAGGGACAGCCACTGAAGCTTTCTTT. Amino acid sequence: CACAIGTATEAFF.

In nucleotides, the CDR3 is TGTGCCAGCAGTACCTCGGGACAGGGCGACTCAGCCAAAAACATTCAGTACTTC. It specifies CASSTSGQGDSAKNIQYF. This rearrangement joins TRBV28 to TRBJ2-4; 9 nucleotides match TRBD1. V gave up 5 bases and J gave up 0 bases; unmatched junction bases: 11. Germline V gene sequence: CDR1 MDHEN, CDR2 SYDVKM. There are 18 residues in the CDR3.

This clone came up once. The chain couples TRBV5-4 to TRBJ2-3; TRBD1 matches 7 bases. This CDR3 region has 17 residues. J was trimmed by 6 bases and V by 4 bases; bases with no gene match: 17. CDR1 SGHNT and CDR2 YYREEE come from the germline V gene (reference sequence). For the CDR3, the DNA is TGTGCCAGCAGCATCGGGACAGAGAGAGCAGGGGCTGATACGCAGTATTTT. It specifies CASSIGTERAGADTQYF.

V is TRBV30 and J is TRBJ1-4; D is ambiguous. Germline-derived CDR1 and CDR2 are GTSNPN and SVGIG (reference sequence). This CDR3 spans 13 amino acids. Trimming left V 0 bases short and J 7 bases short, with 9 bases between. This CDR3 reads CAWSVQPSEKLFF. For the CDR3, the DNA is TGTGCCTGGAGTGTACAGCCGTCTGAAAAACTGTTTTTT.